These T cell receptor beta chains were read from a single sample in a study of T cells in narcolepsy. The protocol was immunoSEQ multiplex PCR, while the TCRdb copy is restricted to in-frame clones and leaves out a portion. The table lists over 25,000 clones, over 65% of them singletons. What was sequenced was memory (CD45RA-) CD4+ T cells from blood. These receptors were obtained from a human donor in good health. The CDR3 runs from the conserved cysteine through the conserved F or W. The order of the fields is clone size, V gene, J gene, D gene, CDR3 protein, CDR3 DNA. The D gene is left open where the match is weak. Rows give clone size only sometimes, using once, few, many, or a class for an expanded clone.

>.|TRBV7-2|TRBJ1-6|.
CASSPQQLGSPLHF
TGTGCCAGCAGCCCTCAACAGTTAGGTTCACCCCTCCACTTT
>.|TRBV5-1|TRBJ2-3|.
CASSRTGTSTDTQYF
TGCGCCAGCAGCAGGACCGGGACCAGCACAGATACGCAGTATTTT
>.|TRBV25-1|TRBJ2-5|.
CASSEYDPGAQYF
TGTGCCAGCAGTGAATATGACCCTGGGGCCCAGTACTTC
>.|TRBV5-1|TRBJ1-4|TRBD1
CASSKDRGLEKLFF
TGCGCCAGCAGCAAAGACAGGGGTTTAGAAAAACTGTTTTTT
>.|TRBV5-1|TRBJ2-3|.
CASSLDLKYTDTQYF
TGCGCCAGCAGCTTGGACCTAAAGTACACAGATACGCAGTATTTT
>.|TRBV29-1|TRBJ2-2|.
CSVKTNTGELFF
TGCAGTGTAAAGACTAACACCGGGGAGCTGTTTTTT
>.|TRBV18|TRBJ2-3|.
CASSLSTDTQYF
TGTGCCAGCTCCCTTAGCACAGATACGCAGTATTTT
>.|TRBV5-1|TRBJ2-2|.
CASSLNSLGGTGELFF
TGCGCCAGCAGCTTGAATAGTCTAGGGGGGACCGGGGAGCTGTTTTTT
>.|TRBV5-1|TRBJ2-5|TRBD1
CASHGTGGVETQYF
TGCGCCAGCCATGGGACAGGGGGCGTGGAGACCCAGTACTTC
>once|TRBV2|TRBJ2-3|TRBD2
CASRAGTSGRSTDTQYF
TGTGCCAGCAGAGCCGGGACTAGCGGGAGAAGCACAGATACGCAGTATTTT
>.|TRBV19|TRBJ1-2|TRBD1
CASSVDREIAYGYTF
TGTGCCAGTAGTGTCGACAGGGAAATAGCGTATGGCTACACCTTC